This TCR beta chain was retrieved from a study of response to subunit inactivated influenza vaccine. The study, taken as a whole, reports: The study's authors posited that every seasonal influenza vaccination enlists few new T cells.

A note on this clonotype: Its target is unknown.

V shed 2 bases and J shed 2 bases, with 9 bases lying between them. This CDR3 comprises 14 residues. Germline V lookup: CDR1 SGHTA, CDR2 FQGNSA. Each CDR3 protein gets one entry after TCRdb re-called the RT-PCR reads with MiXCR. Of around 470,000 distinct CDR3 sequences listed, roughly 7.9% are singletons. Sequences were derived from PBMCs from blood, sampled 23 months after vaccination. The chain is built from TRBV7-2 and TRBJ2-5, with D possibly being TRBD1 (6 bases). This sequence originates from a man aged 45-69 years who received an inactivated influenza vaccine. The CDR3 bases are TGTGCCAGCAGCTTACTAGGACAGCAAGAGACCCAGTACTTC. It is translated as CASSLLGQQETQYF.